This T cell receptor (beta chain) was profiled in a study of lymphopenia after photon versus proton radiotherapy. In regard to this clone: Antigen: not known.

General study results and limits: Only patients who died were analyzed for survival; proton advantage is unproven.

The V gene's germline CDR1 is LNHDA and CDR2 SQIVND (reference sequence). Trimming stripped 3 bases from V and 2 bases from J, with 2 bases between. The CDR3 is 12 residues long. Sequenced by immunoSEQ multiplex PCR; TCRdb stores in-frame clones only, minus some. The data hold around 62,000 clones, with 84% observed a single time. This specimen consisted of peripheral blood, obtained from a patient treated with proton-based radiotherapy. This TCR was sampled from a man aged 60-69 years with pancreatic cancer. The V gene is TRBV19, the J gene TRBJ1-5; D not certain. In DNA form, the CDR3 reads TGTGCCAGTAGTATGGGCAATCAGCCCCAGCATTTT. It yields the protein CASSMGNQPQHF. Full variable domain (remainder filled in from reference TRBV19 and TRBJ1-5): DGGITQSPKYLFRKEGQNVTLSCEQNLNHDAMYWYRQDPGQGLRLIYYSQIVNDFQKGDIAEGYSVSREKKESFPLTVTSAQKNPTAFYLCASSMGNQPQHFGDGTRLSIL.